A selection of T cell receptor beta chains follows, all from one sample in a study of blood T cell repertoires in COVID-19. Profiled with immunoSEQ multiplex PCR; TCRdb holds only in-frame clones, not every one. The sample lists some 250,000 clones; 82% were seen once. The sample taken for sequencing was peripheral blood. The receptors here all came from a woman aged 55 to 70 with active or convalescent COVID-19. Both conserved end residues are part of each CDR3. D genes are given only for firm matches. The size of a clone is reported for some rows only, either as once, few or many, or as a class for expanded clones.

TRBV4-1	TRBD1	.	TRBJ1-2	TGCGCCAGCAGCCAAGATCCCGGGACAGGGGCTAACTATGGCTACACCTTC	CASSQDPGTGANYGYTF
TRBV15	.	.	TRBJ1-3	TGTGCCACCAGCAGAGCCGTGGGAAACACCATATATTTT	CATSRAVGNTIYF
TRBV7-6	TRBD2	.	TRBJ2-1	TGTGCCAGCAGCTTAGGCGGCGCGGGGGTATACAATGAGCAGTTCTTC	CASSLGGAGVYNEQFF
TRBV7-2	TRBD1	.	TRBJ1-2	TGTGCCAGCAGCTTAGGGACAGGGGGGGCCTATGGCTACACCTTC	CASSLGTGGAYGYTF
TRBV5-8	TRBD2	.	TRBJ2-4	TGTGCCAGCAGCTTGACTAGCGTGGAAAACATTCAGTACTTC	CASSLTSVENIQYF
TRBV15	TRBD1	.	TRBJ1-4	TGTGCCACCAGCAGAGAAGTGGGCGGGACAGGGGATGAAAAACTGTTTTTT	CATSREVGGTGDEKLFF
TRBV5-8	TRBD1	.	TRBJ2-5	TGTGCCAGCAGCTTGGGGGCGGGACAGGGCCAAGAGACCCAGTACTTC	CASSLGAGQGQETQYF
TRBV19	TRBD1	.	TRBJ1-1	TGTGCAACTAGTATGGGGACAGGGGGGACTGAAGCTTTCTTT	CATSMGTGGTEAFF
TRBV7-9	TRBD1	.	TRBJ2-1	TGTGCCAGCAGCCAAGCCGGGACAGCCTTCAATGAGCAGTTCTTC	CASSQAGTAFNEQFF
TRBV18	TRBD2	.	TRBJ2-2	TGTGCCAGCTCACCAAGTGTAGCGGGGGTTAACACCGGGGAGCTGTTTTTT	CASSPSVAGVNTGELFF
TRBV30	.	.	TRBJ1-2	TGTGCCTGGAGTGTACAGCCTACAGGGTCTGTAGGCTACACCTTC	CAWSVQPTGSVGYTF
TRBV5-5	.	.	TRBJ2-7	TGTGCCAGCAGCTTCACCCGGGGGAGCTACGAGCAGTACTTC	CASSFTRGSYEQYF
TRBV4-1	TRBD1	once	TRBJ2-7	TGCGCCAGCAGCCAAGAATACCCTACGACAGGGAGCTCCTACGAGCAGTACTTC	CASSQEYPTTGSSYEQYF
TRBV5-1	.	.	TRBJ1-4	TGCGCCAGCAGCCAACTTACAACTAATGAAAAACTGTTTTTT	CASSQLTTNEKLFF
TRBV28	.	.	TRBJ1-1	TGTGCCAGCAGGCCGTTCCTAAACACTGAAGCTTTCTTT	CASRPFLNTEAFF
TRBV4-1	TRBD1	.	TRBJ2-1	TGCGCCACCTCAGACAGGGCTGCCTACAATGAGCAGTTCTTC	CATSDRAAYNEQFF
TRBV6-1	.	few	TRBJ1-3	TGTGCCAGCAGTGAAGGGGGGGGCCTCGGGGCCTACTCTGGAAACACCATATATTTT	CASSEGGGLGAYSGNTIYF
TRBV27	TRBD1	.	TRBJ2-1	TGTGCCAGCAGGAGACAGGGGTCGAGCTCCTACAATGAGCAGTTCTTC	CASRRQGSSSYNEQFF
TRBV5-1	TRBD1	.	TRBJ2-4	TGCGCCAGCACCCCCTCTGGTACAGGGGGCCTTGACATTCAGTACTTC	CASTPSGTGGLDIQYF
TRBV7-2	.	once	TRBJ1-2	TGTGCCAGCAGCTTAGCCCCCCCAAGACGGACAGCCAACTATGGCTACACCTTC	CASSLAPPRRTANYGYTF
TRBV9	TRBD1	.	TRBJ2-3	TGTGCCAGCAGCGCATTACAGGGGAAATATACGCAGTATTTT	CASSALQGKYTQYF
TRBV29-1	TRBD1	few	TRBJ1-1	TGCAGCGCTGACGGGGCCAGGGGGCCCACTGAAGCTTTCTTT	CSADGARGPTEAFF
TRBV6-2/TRBV6-3	.	.	TRBJ1-6	TGTGCCAGCAGCTCCGGGGATCAGAATTCACCCCTCCACTTT	CASSSGDQNSPLHF
TRBV11-2	.	.	TRBJ2-3	TGTGCCAGCAGCCTCGGTCAGGGGAATACGCAGTATTTT	CASSLGQGNTQYF
TRBV7-3	TRBD1	many	TRBJ2-3	TGTGCCAGCAGCTCCCGGGACAGGGGGCGGATTGAGATGGAGACAGATACGCAGTATTTT	CASSSRDRGRIEMETDTQYF
TRBV3-1/TRBV3-2	TRBD1	.	TRBJ1-4	TGTGCCAGCAGCCACGCCTCCGGGACAGGGGGTGAAAAACTGTTTTTT	CASSHASGTGGEKLFF
TRBV9	TRBD2	.	TRBJ2-3	TGTGCCAGCAGCGTACATCCGGGACTAGACACAGATACGCAGTATTTT	CASSVHPGLDTDTQYF
TRBV6-6	TRBD1	once	TRBJ2-1	TGTGCCAGCAGTTACTCTGACAGGGAGTTAAACAATGAGCAGTTCTTC	CASSYSDRELNNEQFF
TRBV19	TRBD1	.	TRBJ2-7	TGTGCCAGTAGTATAGTAGGGACAGGGGTCTACGAGCAGTACTTC	CASSIVGTGVYEQYF
TRBV9	TRBD2	.	TRBJ2-5	TGTGCCAGCAGCGTAGCGGGGGGGCCGAGGACCCAGTACTTC	CASSVAGGPRTQYF
TRBV19	.	.	TRBJ1-5	TGTGCCAGCAAAGCCCTGGAGAATCAGCCCCAGCATTTT	CASKALENQPQHF
TRBV6-2/TRBV6-3	.	.	TRBJ2-7	TGTGCCAGCAGTTTAGACAGACCCTACGAGCAGTACTTC	CASSLDRPYEQYF
TRBV6-6	.	.	TRBJ1-1	TGTGCCAGCAGTTATGGCAGGTATACTGAAGCTTTCTTT	CASSYGRYTEAFF
TRBV19	TRBD1	few	TRBJ2-2	TGTGCCAGTAGTATCCGACAGGGAGTGGGCACCGGGGAGCTGTTTTTT	CASSIRQGVGTGELFF
TRBV27	.	.	TRBJ1-5	TGTGCCAGCAGTTATCAGGGGAGTGGCCAGCCCCAGCATTTT	CASSYQGSGQPQHF
TRBV11-1	.	.	TRBJ2-5	TGTGCCAGCAGCTTAAGGGGGATCGGAGAGACCCAGTACTTC	CASSLRGIGETQYF